This note documents a single T cell receptor (beta chain) sequence. What it recognizes is unknown. This sample was taken from a study of molecular identifiers for immune sequencing clone quantification. Germline CDR1 and CDR2: MNHEY and SMNVEV (reference sequence). The CDR3 length is 14 residues. The V end lost 6 bases, the J end lost 0 bases, and 9 bases lay between the germline ends. TCRdb called the PCR reads again in MiXCR, with one record for every CDR3 protein. Among some 100,000 distinct CDR3 sequences listed, roughly a third were seen once. Isolation of naive CD8 T cells was achieved by sorting on a CD8+CD4-CCR7+CD45RA+ phenotype. Findings and limits, study-wide: Shared barcodes on identical TCR molecules could underestimate the sizes of highly expanded clones.

The chain links TRBV27 to TRBJ1-5; D gene unclear. The TCR sequence derives from a human donor in good health. Some libraries in this study had Jurkat cell RNA spiked in. Sequencing was carried out using naive CD8+ T cells from blood, with Jurkat cell RNA spiked in. Sample subset: FACS-sorted CD8+CD4-CCR7+CD45RA+ naive T cells. DNA of the CDR3: TGTGCCAGCAGACGCCGCGATAGCAATCAGCCCCAGCATTTT. Amino acid sequence: CASRRRDSNQPQHF.